This TCR beta chain was sequenced in a study of T-cell reconstitution after alpha-beta-depleted transplantation in children. Unique molecular identifiers were incorporated into the prepared TCRbeta library. TCRdb recomputed calls from the PCR reads with MiXCR, one row per CDR3 protein. Altogether hundreds of thousands of distinct CDR3 sequences are present, approximately 29% being singletons, with the ten largest covering more than 2%. This CDR3 region has 15 residues. With V trimmed by 5 bases and J by 4 bases, 5 bases remained unmatched. Germline loops: CDR1 SGHVS, CDR2 FQNEAQ. Sequencing used PBMCs from the stem cell graft donor, obtained from the stem cell graft. This sequence originates from a human donor who donated a stem cell graft to a child with aplastic anemia. This rearrangement joins TRBV7-8 to TRBJ2-3; 11 bases map to TRBD2. CDR3 nucleotides: TGTGCCAGCAGCGCTATAGCGGGAGGGTCAGATACGCAGTATTTT. Translated, it gives CASSAIAGGSDTQYF.